This T cell receptor (beta chain) derives from a study of MAIT cells during Salmonella Paratyphi A infection (dated by TCRdb to 2015 to 2018). Regarding the study in general: Adult volunteers aged 18 to 60 swallowed one dose of 1-5x10^3 CFU of S. Paratyphi A strain NVGH308. Starting at diagnosis, the diagnosed volunteers took ciprofloxacin 500 mg twice daily for 14 days.

The protocol used for the library was 5' RACE. TCRbeta was amplified in two rounds of PCR using Phusion High-Fidelity polymerase, and the primers added sample-specific barcodes. Template-switch cDNA synthesis with SMARTScribe reverse transcriptase and a TRBC-specific primer was used to generate TCRbeta libraries. The barcoded samples were pooled and then prepared using the NEBNext Ultra DNA Library Prep Kit for Illumina. Sequencing of libraries was performed on an Illumina MiSeq with the MiSeq reagent kit v2, 300 cycles. For the original study's pipeline: Reads were demultiplexed by barcode with Jemultiplexer and were aligned with MiTCR using default parameters. Non-functional sequences were filtered out with VDJtools, and clonotypes were defined by amino acid sequence, with frequencies based on assigned sequence reads. In the clonal space homeostasis analysis, clonotypes were binned by frequency as over-represented (0.05-1), large, medium and small. In-frame beta chains were kept once TCRdb had trimmed the public reads at Q25 with fastp and called clones with MiXCR. Entries that share a CDR3 protein sequence are merged under the most common genes and DNA. These V and J calls derive from TCRdb rather than the authors' analysis. Recorded for this sample are about 1,400 distinct CDR3 sequences; under 65% of them occurred a single time. The ten largest clones represent roughly two fifths of the sample.

The paper as a whole reports these results and caveats: Compared with healthy controls, diagnosed volunteers had more expansion or contraction among the top five MAIT clonotypes (approximately 0.53 versus 0.13), suggesting that infection reshaped the repertoire. A significant decrease in the space occupied by over-represented MAIT clonotypes was found from baseline to mid-infection (about 0.15 to 0.097), whereas no significant post-infection difference was found. MAIT TRBV usage was found to be oligoclonal, with TRBV20 and TRBV6 favoured, and appeared to be unchanged by infection. The availability of volunteer samples limited the sample sizes, but these sizes were considered adequate to detect differences between groups.

The time point label of this sample denotes: before S. Paratyphi A challenge (baseline). MAIT cells were defined as Valpha7.2+ CD161+ T cells and were identified and sorted by flow cytometry. Circulating MAIT cell TCRbeta repertoires were profiled longitudinally in roughly 6 volunteers who developed enteric fever after controlled oral challenge with live Salmonella Paratyphi A. Every diagnosed volunteer provided MAIT cell samples at three timepoints: pre-infection, mid-infection and post-infection. A diagnosis of enteric fever was based on Paratyphi A bacteremia and/or a persistent fever above 38 degrees C that lasted longer than 12 hours. Diagnosis of infection in challenged volunteers occurred between day 4 and day 7 after challenge. For RNA extraction, between roughly 4,500 and 10,000 MAIT cells from each sample were sorted straight into RNAqueous-Micro lysis buffer. Lymphoprep gradient centrifugation was used to isolate peripheral blood mononuclear cells from blood samples and leukocyte cones. Cells were sorted on either a BD FACSAria Fusion or a BD FACSAria III sorter.

This clonotype has just a few counts. Its antigen remains undetermined. Base quality data are lacking; no much larger clone is found one base away. Measured from the cysteine to the phenylalanine, the CDR3 is 16 residues long. Of all the DNA, just the CDR3 is kept, 48 bases in frame from base 1. CDR1 LGHNA and CDR2 YSLEER are derived from the germline V gene. Deletion took 1 base off V and 2 bases off J, with a span of 14 bases between the germline ends. The clonotype originates from a person aged 18 to 70 who was deliberately infected with Salmonella Paratyphi A in a paratyphoid fever challenge study. This specimen consisted of MAIT cells from blood, obtained at the first sampling point of the challenge study. The rearranged chain carries TRBV4-3 and TRBJ1-2; the D gene lacks a confident call. The bases read TGCGCCAGCAGCCAAGTCCGAGACATCCCAAACTATGGCTACACCTTC. This codes for CASSQVRDIPNYGYTF.